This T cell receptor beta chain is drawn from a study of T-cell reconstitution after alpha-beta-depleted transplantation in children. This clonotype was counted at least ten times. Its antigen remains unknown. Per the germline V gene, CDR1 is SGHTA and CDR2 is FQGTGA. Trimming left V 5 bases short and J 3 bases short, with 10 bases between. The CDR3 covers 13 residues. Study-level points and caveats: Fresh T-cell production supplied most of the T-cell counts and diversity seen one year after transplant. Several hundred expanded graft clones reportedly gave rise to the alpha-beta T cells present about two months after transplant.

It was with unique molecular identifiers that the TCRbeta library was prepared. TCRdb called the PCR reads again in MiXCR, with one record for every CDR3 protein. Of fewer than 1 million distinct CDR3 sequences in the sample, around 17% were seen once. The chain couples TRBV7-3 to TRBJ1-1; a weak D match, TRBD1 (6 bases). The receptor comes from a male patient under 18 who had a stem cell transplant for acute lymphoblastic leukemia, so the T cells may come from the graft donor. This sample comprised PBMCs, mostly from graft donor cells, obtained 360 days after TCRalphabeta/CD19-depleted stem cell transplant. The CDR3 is CASSADRYTEAFF. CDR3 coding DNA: TGTGCCAGCAGCGCGGACAGATACACTGAAGCTTTCTTT.